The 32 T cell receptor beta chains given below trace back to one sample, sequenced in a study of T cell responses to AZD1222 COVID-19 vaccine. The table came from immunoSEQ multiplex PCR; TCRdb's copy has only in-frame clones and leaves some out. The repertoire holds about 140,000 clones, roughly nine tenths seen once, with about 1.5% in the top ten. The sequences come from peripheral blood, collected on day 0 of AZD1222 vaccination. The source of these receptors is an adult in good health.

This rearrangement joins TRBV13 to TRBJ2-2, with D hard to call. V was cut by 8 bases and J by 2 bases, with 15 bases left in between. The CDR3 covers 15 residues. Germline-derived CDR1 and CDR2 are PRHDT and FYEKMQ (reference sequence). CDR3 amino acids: CASDLKDTNTGELFF. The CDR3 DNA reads TGTGCCAGCGACTTGAAAGATACCAACACCGGGGAGCTGTTTTTT.

The CDR3 spells CAGGAGSSYNEQFF. The CDR3 region has the DNA TGCGCCGGAGGAGCGGGGAGCTCCTACAATGAGCAGTTCTTC. J is TRBJ2-1 and V is TRBV10-2; 7 bases are shared with TRBD2. The CDR3 spans 14 residues. Germline CDR1 and CDR2: WSHSY and SAAADI. The ends lost 11 bases at V and 0 bases at J; junction bases unmatched: 7.

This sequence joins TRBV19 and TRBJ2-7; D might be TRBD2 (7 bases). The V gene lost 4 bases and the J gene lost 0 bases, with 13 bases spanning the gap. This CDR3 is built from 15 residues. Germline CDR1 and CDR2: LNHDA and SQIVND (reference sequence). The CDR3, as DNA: TGTGCCAGTAGTACGCAGGGGAGGGTCTCCTACGAGCAGTACTTC. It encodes CASSTQGRVSYEQYF. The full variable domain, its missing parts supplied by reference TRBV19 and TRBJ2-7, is DGGITQSPKYLFRKEGQNVTLSCEQNLNHDAMYWYRQDPGQGLRLIYYSQIVNDFQKGDIAEGYSVSREKKESFPLTVTSAQKNPTAFYLCASSTQGRVSYEQYFGPGTRLTVT.

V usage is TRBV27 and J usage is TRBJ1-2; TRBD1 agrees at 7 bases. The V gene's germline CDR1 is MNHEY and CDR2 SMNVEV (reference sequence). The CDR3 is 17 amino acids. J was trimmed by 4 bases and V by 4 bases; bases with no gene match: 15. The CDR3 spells CASSSSVGRQGRYGYTF. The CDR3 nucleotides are TGTGCCAGCAGTTCAAGCGTCGGGCGACAGGGTCGCTATGGCTACACCTTC.

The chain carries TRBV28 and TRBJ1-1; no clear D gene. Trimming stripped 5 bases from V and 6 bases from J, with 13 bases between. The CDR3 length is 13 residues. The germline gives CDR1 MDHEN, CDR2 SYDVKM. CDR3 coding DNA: TGTGCCAGCAGTATCCCTGAAGGCTCTGAAGCTTTCTTT. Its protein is CASSIPEGSEAFF.

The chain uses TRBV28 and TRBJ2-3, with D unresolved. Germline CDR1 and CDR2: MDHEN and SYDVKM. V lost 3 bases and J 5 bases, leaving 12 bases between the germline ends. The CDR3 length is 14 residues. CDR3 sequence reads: CASSLGDPKDTQYF. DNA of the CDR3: TGTGCCAGCAGTTTGGGCGACCCTAAAGATACGCAGTATTTT.

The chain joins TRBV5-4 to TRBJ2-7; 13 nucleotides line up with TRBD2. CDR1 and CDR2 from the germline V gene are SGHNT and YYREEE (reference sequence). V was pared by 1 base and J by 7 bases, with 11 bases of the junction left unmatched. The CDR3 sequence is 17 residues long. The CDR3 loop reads CASSLPGLAGLLREQYF. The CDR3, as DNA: TGTGCCAGCAGCTTGCCGGGACTAGCGGGGCTCCTGAGGGAGCAGTACTTC.

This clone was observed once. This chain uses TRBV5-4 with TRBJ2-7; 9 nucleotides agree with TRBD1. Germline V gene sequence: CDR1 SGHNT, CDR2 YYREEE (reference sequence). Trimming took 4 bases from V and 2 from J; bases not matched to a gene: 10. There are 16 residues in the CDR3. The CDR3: CASSGGQGKVPYEQYF. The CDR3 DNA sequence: TGTGCCAGCAGCGGCGGACAGGGGAAGGTTCCCTACGAGCAGTACTTC.

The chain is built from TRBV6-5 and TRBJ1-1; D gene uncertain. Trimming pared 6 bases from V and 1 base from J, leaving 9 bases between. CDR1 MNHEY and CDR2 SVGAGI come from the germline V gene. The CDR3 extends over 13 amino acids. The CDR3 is CASRQNSNTEAFF. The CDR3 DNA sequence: TGTGCCAGCAGGCAAAACTCGAACACTGAAGCTTTCTTT.

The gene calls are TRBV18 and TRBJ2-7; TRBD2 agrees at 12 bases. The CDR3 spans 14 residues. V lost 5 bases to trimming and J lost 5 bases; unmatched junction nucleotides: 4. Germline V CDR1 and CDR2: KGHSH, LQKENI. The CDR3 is CASSTTSGSHEQYF. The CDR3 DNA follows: TGTGCCAGCTCAACGACTAGCGGGAGCCACGAGCAGTACTTC.

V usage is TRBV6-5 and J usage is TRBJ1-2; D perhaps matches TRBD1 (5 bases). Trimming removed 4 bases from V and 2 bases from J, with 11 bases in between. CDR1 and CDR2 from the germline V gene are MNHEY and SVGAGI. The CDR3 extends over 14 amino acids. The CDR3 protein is CASSSNRDNYGYTF. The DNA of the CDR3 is TGTGCCAGCAGTTCAAACCGGGACAACTATGGCTACACCTTC.

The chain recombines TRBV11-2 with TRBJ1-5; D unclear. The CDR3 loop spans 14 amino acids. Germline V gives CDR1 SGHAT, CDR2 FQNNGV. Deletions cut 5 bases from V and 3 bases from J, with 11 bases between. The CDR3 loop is CASSPDRFNQPQHF. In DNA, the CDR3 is TGTGCCAGCAGCCCGGACCGTTTCAATCAGCCCCAGCATTTT.

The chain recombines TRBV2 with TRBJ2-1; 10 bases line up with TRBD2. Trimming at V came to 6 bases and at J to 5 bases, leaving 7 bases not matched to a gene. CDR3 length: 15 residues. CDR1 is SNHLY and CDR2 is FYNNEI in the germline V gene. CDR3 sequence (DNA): TGTGCCAGCAGCGTCCGGACTAGCGGCAACAATGAGCAGTTCTTC. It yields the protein CASSVRTSGNNEQFF.

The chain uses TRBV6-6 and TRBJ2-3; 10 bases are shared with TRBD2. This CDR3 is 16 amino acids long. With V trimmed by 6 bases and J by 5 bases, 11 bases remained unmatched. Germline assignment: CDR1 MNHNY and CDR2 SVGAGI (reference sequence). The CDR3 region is CASSQVVAGGGDTQYF. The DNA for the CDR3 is TGTGCCAGCAGCCAGGTTGTAGCGGGGGGCGGAGATACGCAGTATTTT.

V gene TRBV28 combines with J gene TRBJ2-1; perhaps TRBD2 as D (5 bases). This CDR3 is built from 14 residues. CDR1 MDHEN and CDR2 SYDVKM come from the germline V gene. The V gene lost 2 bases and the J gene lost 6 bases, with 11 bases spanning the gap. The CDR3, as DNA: TGTGCCAGCAGTTTAGGTCTAGCAGTCAATGAGCAGTTCTTC. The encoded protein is CASSLGLAVNEQFF.

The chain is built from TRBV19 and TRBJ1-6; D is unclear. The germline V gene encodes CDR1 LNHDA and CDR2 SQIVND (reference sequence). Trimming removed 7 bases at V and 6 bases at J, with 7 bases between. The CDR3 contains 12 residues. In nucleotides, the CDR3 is TGTGCCAGTAACGAGTTTAATTCACCCCTCCACTTT. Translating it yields CASNEFNSPLHF.

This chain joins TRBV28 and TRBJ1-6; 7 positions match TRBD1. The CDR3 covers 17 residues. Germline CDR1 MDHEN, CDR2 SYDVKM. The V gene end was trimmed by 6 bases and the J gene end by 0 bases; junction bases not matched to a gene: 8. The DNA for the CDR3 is TGTGCCAGCAGGGCAGGGACAGTTCACTCCTATAATTCACCCCTCCACTTT. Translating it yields CASRAGTVHSYNSPLHF.

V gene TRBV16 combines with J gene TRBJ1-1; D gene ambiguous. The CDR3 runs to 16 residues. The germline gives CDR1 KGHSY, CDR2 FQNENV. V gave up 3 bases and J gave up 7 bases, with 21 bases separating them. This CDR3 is CASSHNQPRSGNEAFF. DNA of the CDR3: TGTGCCAGCAGCCACAATCAGCCAAGGTCGGGAAATGAAGCTTTCTTT.

CDR3 coding DNA: TGTGCCAGCACCCCGACAGGGAGTTCCGCAGATACGCAGTATTTT. Translating gives CASTPTGSSADTQYF. The chain combines TRBV6-5 with TRBJ2-3, with 7 bases matching TRBD1. Germline CDR1 reads MNHEY; CDR2 reads SVGAGI. The trim removed 7 bases at V and 4 bases at J, leaving 11 bases unmatched. This CDR3 is 15 amino acids long.

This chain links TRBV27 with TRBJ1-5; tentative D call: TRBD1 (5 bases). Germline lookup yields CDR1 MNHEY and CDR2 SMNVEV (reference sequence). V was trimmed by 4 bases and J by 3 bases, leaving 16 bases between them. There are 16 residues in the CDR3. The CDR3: CASSSEGSSYNQPQHF. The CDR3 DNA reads TGTGCCAGCAGTTCCGAGGGGTCCAGTTACAATCAGCCCCAGCATTTT.

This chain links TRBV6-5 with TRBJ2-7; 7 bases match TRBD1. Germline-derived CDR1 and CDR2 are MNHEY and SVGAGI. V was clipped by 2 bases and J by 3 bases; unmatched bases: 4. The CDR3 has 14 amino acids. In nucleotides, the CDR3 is TGTGCCAGCAGTTACGGACAGGCAATCTACGAGCAGTACTTC. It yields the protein CASSYGQAIYEQYF.

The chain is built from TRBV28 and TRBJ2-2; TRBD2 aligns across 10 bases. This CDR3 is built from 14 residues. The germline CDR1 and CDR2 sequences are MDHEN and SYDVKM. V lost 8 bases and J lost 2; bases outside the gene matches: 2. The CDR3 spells CASRLAGNTGELFF. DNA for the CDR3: TGTGCCAGCCGACTAGCGGGTAACACCGGGGAGCTGTTTTTT.

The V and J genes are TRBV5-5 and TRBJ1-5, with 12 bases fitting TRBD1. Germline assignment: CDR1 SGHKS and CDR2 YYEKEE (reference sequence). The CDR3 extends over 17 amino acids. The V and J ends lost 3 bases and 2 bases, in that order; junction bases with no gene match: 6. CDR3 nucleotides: TGTGCCAGCAGCTGGGACAGGGGGCGGTGGCGCAATCAGCCCCAGCATTTT. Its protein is CASSWDRGRWRNQPQHF.

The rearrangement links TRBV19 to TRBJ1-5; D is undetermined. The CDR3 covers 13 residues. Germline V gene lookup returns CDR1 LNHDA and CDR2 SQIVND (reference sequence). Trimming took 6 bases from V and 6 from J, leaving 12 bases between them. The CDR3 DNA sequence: TGTGCCAGTAGCCTTGCGTCAGGTCAGCCCCAGCATTTT. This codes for CASSLASGQPQHF.

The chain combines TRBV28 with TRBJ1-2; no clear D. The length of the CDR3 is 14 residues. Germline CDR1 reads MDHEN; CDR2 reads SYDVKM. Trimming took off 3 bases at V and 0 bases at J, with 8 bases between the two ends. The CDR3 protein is CASSFRVANYGYTF. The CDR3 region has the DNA TGTGCCAGCAGTTTCCGGGTAGCTAACTATGGCTACACCTTC.

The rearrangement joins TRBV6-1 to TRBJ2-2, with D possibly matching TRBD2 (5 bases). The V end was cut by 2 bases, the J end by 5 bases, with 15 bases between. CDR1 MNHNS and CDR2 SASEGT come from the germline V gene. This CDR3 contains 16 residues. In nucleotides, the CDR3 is TGTGCCAGCAGTGAACAGGCTAGCCTCTGGACCGGGGAGCTGTTTTTT. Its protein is CASSEQASLWTGELFF.

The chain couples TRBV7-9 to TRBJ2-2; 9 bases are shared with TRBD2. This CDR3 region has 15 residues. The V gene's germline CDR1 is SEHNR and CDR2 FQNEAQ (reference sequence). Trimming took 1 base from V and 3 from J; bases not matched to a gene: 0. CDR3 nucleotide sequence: TGTGCCAGCAGCTTAGTAGCGGGAGACACCGGGGAGCTGTTTTTT. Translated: CASSLVAGDTGELFF.

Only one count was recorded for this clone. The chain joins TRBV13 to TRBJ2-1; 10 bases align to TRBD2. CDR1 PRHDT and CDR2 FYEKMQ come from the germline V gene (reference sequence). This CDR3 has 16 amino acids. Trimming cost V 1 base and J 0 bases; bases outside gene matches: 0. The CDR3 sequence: CASSLASGSSYNEQFF. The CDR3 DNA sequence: TGTGCCAGCAGCTTAGCTAGCGGGAGCTCCTACAATGAGCAGTTCTTC.

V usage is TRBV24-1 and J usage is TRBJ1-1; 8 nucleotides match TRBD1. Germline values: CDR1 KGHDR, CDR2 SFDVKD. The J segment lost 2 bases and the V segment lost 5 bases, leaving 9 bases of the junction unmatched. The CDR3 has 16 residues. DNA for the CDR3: TGTGCCACCAGTGGCCCAATGGACAGGGTTAACACTGAAGCTTTCTTT. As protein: CATSGPMDRVNTEAFF.

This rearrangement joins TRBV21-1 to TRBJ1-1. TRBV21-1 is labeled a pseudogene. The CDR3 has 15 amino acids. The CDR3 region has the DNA TGTGCCAGCACCCCGTCCGACTCGTTAAACACTGAAGCTTTCTTT. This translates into CASTPSDSLNTEAFF.

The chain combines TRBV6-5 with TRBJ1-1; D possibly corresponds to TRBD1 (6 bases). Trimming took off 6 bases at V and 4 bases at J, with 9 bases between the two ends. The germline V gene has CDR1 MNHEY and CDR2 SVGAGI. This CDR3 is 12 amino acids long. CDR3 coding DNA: TGTGCCAGCAGCAGAGGGGGCACTGAAGCTTTCTTT. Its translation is CASSRGGTEAFF.

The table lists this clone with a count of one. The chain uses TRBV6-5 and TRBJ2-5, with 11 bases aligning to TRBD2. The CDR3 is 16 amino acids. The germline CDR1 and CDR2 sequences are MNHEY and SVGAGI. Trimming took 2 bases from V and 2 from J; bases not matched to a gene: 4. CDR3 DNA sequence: TGTGCCAGCAGTTACCCGACTAGCGGGGTACAAGAGACCCAGTACTTC. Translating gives CASSYPTSGVQETQYF.